The TCR beta chain under discussion was sequenced for a study of shared clonotypes between healthy human individuals. Study information: The plates for each donor numbered three CD4 naive, three CD4 memory, two CD8 naive and one CD8 memory.

V dropped 0 bases and J dropped 0 bases, with 6 bases sitting between them. The CDR3 runs to 15 residues. Germline assignment: CDR1 MNHNS and CDR2 SASEGT. The method was immunoSEQ multiplex PCR; TCRdb's version includes in-frame clones alone and lacks a portion of them. The repertoire consists of approximately 2.1 million clones, with 85% to 95% occurring once and the leading ten covering around 0.4%. A remark on this clone: Its antigen remains unidentified.

Notes on the study in general: Shared clonotypes: 4.5% to 5% naive CD4, roughly 3.5% naive CD8, roughly 2.4% memory CD4, 0.35% to 0.5% memory CD8. An anticipated effect of sequencing depth on clonotype sharing among donors was recognized. Naive subsets tended to show greater estimated richness than memory subsets.

This chain joins TRBV6-1 and TRBJ1-3; no clear D gene. What was sequenced was naive CD4+ T cells from PBMCs. Subset here: CD45RA+ positively selected. The TCR sequence derives from a young man in good health. Some clones in this sample may be carry-over from other donors' samples. CDR3 protein: CASSEALSSGNTIYF. CDR3 bases: TGTGCCAGCAGTGAAGCGCTGAGCTCTGGAAACACCATATATTTT.